The source of this T cell receptor beta chain is a study of patients with pleural tuberculosis. TCRdb re-called the reads with MiXCR, one entry per CDR3 protein. The table shows under 55,000 distinct CDR3 sequences, with 7.3% occurring only once. This clonotype was observed at least ten times. Germline CDR1 SNHLY, CDR2 FYNNEI. The CDR3 length is 13 residues. Trimming pared 7 bases from V and 1 base from J, leaving 10 bases between. This chain uses TRBV2 with TRBJ1-1; D is undetermined. The TCR comes from a human donor with pleural tuberculosis. The CDR3 bases are TGTGCCAGCAACGCTTGGACGAACACTGAAGCTTTCTTT. Amino acids: CASNAWTNTEAFF.